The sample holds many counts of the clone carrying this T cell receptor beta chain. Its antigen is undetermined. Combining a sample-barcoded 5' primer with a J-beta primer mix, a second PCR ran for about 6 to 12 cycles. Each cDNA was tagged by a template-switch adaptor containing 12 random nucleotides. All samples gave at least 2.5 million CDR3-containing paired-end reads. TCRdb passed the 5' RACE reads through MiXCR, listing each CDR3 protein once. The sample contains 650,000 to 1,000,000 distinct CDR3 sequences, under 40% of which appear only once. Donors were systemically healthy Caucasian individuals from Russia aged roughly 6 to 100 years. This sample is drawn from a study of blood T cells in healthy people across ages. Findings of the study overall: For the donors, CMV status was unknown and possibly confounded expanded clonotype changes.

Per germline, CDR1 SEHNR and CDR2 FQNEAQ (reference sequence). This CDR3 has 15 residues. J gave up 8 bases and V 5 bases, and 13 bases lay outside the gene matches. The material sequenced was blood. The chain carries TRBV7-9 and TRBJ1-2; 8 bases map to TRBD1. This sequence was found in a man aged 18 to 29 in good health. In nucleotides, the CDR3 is TGTGCCAGCAGCACGGGACAGGCTATGTCTGAAGGCTACACCTTC. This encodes CASSTGQAMSEGYTF.